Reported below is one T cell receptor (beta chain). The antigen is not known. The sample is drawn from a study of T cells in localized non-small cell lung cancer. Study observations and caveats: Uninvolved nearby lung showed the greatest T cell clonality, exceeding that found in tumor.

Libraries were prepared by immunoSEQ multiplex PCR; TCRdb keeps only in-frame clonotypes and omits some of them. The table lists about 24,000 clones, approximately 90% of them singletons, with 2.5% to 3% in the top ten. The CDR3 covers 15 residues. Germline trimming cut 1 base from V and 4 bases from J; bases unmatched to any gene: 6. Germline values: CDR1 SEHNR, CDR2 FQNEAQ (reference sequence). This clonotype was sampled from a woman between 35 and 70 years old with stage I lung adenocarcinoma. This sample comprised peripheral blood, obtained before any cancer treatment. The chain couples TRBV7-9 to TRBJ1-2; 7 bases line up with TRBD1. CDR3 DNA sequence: TGTGCCAGCAGCTTAGATCCAGGGGGGTTCTATGGCTACACCTTC. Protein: CASSLDPGGFYGYTF.